These 13 T cell receptor beta chains came from one sample sequenced in a study of T-cell memory formation after mild COVID-19. Using its own MiXCR run on the 5' RACE reads, TCRdb lists one record per CDR3 protein. Here the sample spans about 500,000 distinct CDR3 sequences, around 21% being singletons. The sample comprised PBMCs or a T cell subset sorted from them (not recorded which). The receptors shown here come from an adult woman who had mild COVID-19 (a few samples of this study predate the infection). Cell type and time point are not known.

This clonotype appeared many times. The chain couples TRBV25-1 to TRBJ2-3; 9 positions match TRBD2. The CDR3 extends over 14 amino acids. The V segment lost 5 bases and the J segment 1 base; nucleotides outside the gene matches: 1. CDR1 and CDR2 from the germline V gene are MGHDK and SYGVNS. This CDR3 reads CASSIAGGTDTQYF. The CDR3 DNA reads TGTGCCAGCAGTATAGCGGGGGGCACAGATACGCAGTATTTT.

The chain employs TRBV9 and TRBJ2-1; TRBD1 agrees at 9 bases. Germline V gives CDR1 SGDLS, CDR2 YYNGEE. V was pared by 2 bases and J by 1 base, with 10 bases of the junction left unmatched. The CDR3 sequence is 18 residues long. CDR3 amino acids: CASSVSGTGSMSYNEQFF. CDR3 nucleotide sequence: TGTGCCAGCAGCGTCTCCGGGACAGGGAGTATGTCCTACAATGAGCAGTTCTTC.

This clonotype came up a few times. This sequence joins TRBV28 and TRBJ2-5; D gene uncertain. Trimming left V 5 bases short and J 0 bases short, with 7 bases between. Germline assignment: CDR1 MDHEN and CDR2 SYDVKM. The CDR3 covers 13 residues. The CDR3 spells CASSMRYQETQYF. The CDR3 DNA reads as TGTGCCAGCAGTATGAGGTACCAAGAGACCCAGTACTTC.

This clonotype was observed a few times. The rearrangement joins TRBV2 to TRBJ2-1; no clear D gene. This CDR3 has 13 residues. Trimming took 2 bases from V and 4 from J, leaving 6 bases between them. Germline loops: CDR1 SNHLY, CDR2 FYNNEI. DNA of the CDR3: TGTGCCAGCAGTGAACAGGCTTACAATGAGCAGTTCTTC. It specifies CASSEQAYNEQFF.

The chain recombines TRBV7-3 with TRBJ2-2, with TRBD2 matching 8 bases. The CDR3 is made up of 17 amino acids. The germline V gene encodes CDR1 SGHTA and CDR2 FQGTGA. J lost 7 bases, V lost 2 bases, and 12 bases had no gene match. Written as DNA, the CDR3 is TGTGCCAGCAGCTTAGATGGGGGACTAGGCGGTGACGGGGAGCTGTTTTTT. Amino acids: CASSLDGGLGGDGELFF.

The V gene is TRBV7-2, the J gene TRBJ2-5, with D perhaps given as TRBD1 or TRBD2 (5 bases each). The germline V and J ends were trimmed by 1 base and 5 bases, with 14 bases remaining between them. This CDR3 has 15 amino acids. Germline values: CDR1 SGHTA, CDR2 FQGNSA. CDR3 in amino acids: CASSLGLGVGETQYF. The CDR3 DNA reads as TGTGCCAGCAGCTTAGGCCTGGGGGTTGGGGAGACCCAGTACTTC.

This clonotype was detected only a few times. The rearrangement joins TRBV7-2 to TRBJ2-3; 9 nucleotides line up with TRBD2. Germline loops: CDR1 SGHTA, CDR2 FQGNSA. There are 15 residues in the CDR3. Trimming cost V 5 bases and J 3 bases; bases outside gene matches: 6. Written as DNA, the CDR3 is TGTGCCAGCAGCGTGTCTAGCGGGGCTACAGATACGCAGTATTTT. This sequence encodes CASSVSSGATDTQYF.

This clonotype appeared a few times. The chain uses TRBV27 and TRBJ2-7; D remains ambiguous. V lost 0 bases to trimming and J lost 3 bases, with 6 bases between them. Germline V CDR1 and CDR2: MNHEY, SMNVEV (reference sequence). The CDR3 has 13 amino acids. CDR3 sequence (DNA): TGTGCCAGCAGTTTATCAAGCGTCTACGAGCAGTACTTC. Its translation is CASSLSSVYEQYF.

This clonotype came up a few times. The chain carries TRBV24-1 and TRBJ1-5, with a possible D match to TRBD1 (5 bases). The germline CDR1 and CDR2 sequences are KGHDR and SFDVKD. Trimming removed 4 bases from V and 2 bases from J, with 14 bases in between. The CDR3 runs to 16 residues. The CDR3 DNA follows: TGTGCCACCAGTGAGTCGGGCCGGGGGGGCAATCAGCCCCAGCATTTT. This gives the protein CATSESGRGGNQPQHF.

The chain recombines TRBV14 with TRBJ1-6, with no clear D. The V end lost 4 bases, the J end lost 7 bases, and 14 bases lay between the germline ends. This CDR3 spans 15 amino acids. Germline loops: CDR1 SGHDN, CDR2 FVKESK. Written as DNA, the CDR3 is TGTGCCAGCAGCCTCAGGACCGATACGAATTCACCCCTCCACTTT. It is translated as CASSLRTDTNSPLHF.

Only a few counts were recorded for this clonotype. The chain's CDR3 is CASSARLRRLAGGPGGAGELFF. The CDR3 DNA is TGTGCCAGCAGTGCACGACTAAGGAGACTAGCGGGGGGTCCTGGGGGGGCCGGGGAGCTGTTTTTT. V gene TRBV12-3 or TRBV12-4 combines with J gene TRBJ2-2; 13 nucleotides line up with TRBD2. V shed 5 bases and J 6 bases; nucleotides not matched to a gene: 24. This CDR3 region has 22 residues.

This clonotype appeared a few times. Written as DNA, the CDR3 is TGTGCCACCAGTGATTTAGGGAATGAGCAGTTCTTC. It specifies CATSDLGNEQFF. The rearrangement links TRBV24-1 to TRBJ2-1; D is unresolved. The CDR3 has 12 amino acids. Germline values: CDR1 KGHDR, CDR2 SFDVKD. V was cut by 1 base and J by 7 bases, with 4 bases left in between.

This clonotype occurred a few times. The V gene is TRBV5-5, the J gene TRBJ1-1; D not certain. The CDR3 length is 14 residues. The V end lost 4 bases, the J end lost 5 bases, and 15 bases lay between the germline ends. Germline V gene data show CDR1 as SGHKS and CDR2 as YYEKEE (reference sequence). CDR3 nucleotide sequence: TGTGCCAGCAGCGGAGGGTCCGCGGGGACTGAAGCTTTCTTT. Its translation is CASSGGSAGTEAFF.